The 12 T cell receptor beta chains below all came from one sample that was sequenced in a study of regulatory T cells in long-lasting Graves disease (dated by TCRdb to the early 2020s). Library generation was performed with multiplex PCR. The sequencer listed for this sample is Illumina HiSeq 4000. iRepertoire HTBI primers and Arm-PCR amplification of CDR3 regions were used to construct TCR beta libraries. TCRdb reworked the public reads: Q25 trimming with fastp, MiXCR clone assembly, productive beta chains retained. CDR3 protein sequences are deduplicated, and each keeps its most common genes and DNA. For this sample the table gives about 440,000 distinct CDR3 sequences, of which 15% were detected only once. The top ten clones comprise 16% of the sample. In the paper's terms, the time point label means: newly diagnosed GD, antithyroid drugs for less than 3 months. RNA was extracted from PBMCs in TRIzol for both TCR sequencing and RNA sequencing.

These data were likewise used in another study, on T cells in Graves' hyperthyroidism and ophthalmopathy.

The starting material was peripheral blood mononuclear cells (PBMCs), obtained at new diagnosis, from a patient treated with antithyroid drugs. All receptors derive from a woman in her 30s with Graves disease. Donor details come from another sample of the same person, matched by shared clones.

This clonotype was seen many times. DNA for the CDR3: TGTGCCACCAGTGACTCCGGGACACAAGAGACCCAGTACTTC. Its protein product is CATSDSGTQETQYF. This chain links TRBV24-1 with TRBJ2-5; a possible D gene is TRBD1 (6 bases). CDR1 and CDR2 (germline): KGHDR, SFDVKD. This CDR3 contains 14 residues. Trimming pared 4 bases from V and 2 bases from J, leaving 10 bases between.

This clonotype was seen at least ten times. CDR3 sequence: CASSLRPIQETQYF. As DNA, the CDR3 is TGTGCCAGCAGCTTAAGGCCCATCCAAGAGACCCAGTACTTC. The genes are TRBV11-2 and TRBJ2-5; D is unclear. The V gene's germline CDR1 is SGHAT and CDR2 FQNNGV. CDR3 length: 14 residues. V lost 2 bases to trimming and J lost 1 base, with 8 bases between them.

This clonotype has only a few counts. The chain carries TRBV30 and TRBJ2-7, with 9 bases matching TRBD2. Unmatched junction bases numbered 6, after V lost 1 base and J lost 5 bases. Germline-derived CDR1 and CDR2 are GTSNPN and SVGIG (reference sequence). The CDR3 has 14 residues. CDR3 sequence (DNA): TGTGCCTGGAGTGGGGCGGGAGGGCTGAACGAGCAGTACTTC. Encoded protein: CAWSGAGGLNEQYF.

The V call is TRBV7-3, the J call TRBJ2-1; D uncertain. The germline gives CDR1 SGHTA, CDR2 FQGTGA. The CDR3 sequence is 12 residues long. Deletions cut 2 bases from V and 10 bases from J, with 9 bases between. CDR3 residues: CASSLRGIEQFF. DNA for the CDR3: TGTGCCAGCAGCTTACGAGGAATCGAGCAGTTCTTC.

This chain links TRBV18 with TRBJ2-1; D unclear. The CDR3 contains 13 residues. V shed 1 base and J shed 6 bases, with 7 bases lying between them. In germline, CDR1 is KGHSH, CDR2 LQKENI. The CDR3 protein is CASSPLTTNEQFF. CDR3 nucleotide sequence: TGTGCCAGCTCACCACTAACAACCAATGAGCAGTTCTTC.

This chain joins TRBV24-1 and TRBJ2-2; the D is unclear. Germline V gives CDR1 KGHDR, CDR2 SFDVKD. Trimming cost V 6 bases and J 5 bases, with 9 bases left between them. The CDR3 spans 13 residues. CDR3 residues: CATSSILTGELFF. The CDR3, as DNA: TGTGCCACCAGTTCAATCTTGACCGGGGAGCTGTTTTTT.

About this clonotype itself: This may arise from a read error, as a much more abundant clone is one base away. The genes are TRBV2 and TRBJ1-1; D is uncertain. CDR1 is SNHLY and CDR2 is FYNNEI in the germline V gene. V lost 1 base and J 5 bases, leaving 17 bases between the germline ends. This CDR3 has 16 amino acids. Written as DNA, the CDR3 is TGTGCCAGCAGTGAAGGAAGAAGGAGAAAACTTACTGAAGCTTTCTTT. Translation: CASSEGRRRKLTEAFF.

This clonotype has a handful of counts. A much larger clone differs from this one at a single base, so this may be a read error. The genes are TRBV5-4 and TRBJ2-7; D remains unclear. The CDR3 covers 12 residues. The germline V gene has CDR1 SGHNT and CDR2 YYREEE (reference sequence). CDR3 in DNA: TGTGCCAGCAGCCTGAATCCCTACGGGCAGTACTTC. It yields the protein CASSLNPYGQYF.

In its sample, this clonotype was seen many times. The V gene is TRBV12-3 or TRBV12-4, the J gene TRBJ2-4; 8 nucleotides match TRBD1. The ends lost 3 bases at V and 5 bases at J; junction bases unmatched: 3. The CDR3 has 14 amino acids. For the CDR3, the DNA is TGTGCCAGCAGTTTCGCCAGGGGGCAAAACATTCAGTACTTC. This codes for CASSFARGQNIQYF.

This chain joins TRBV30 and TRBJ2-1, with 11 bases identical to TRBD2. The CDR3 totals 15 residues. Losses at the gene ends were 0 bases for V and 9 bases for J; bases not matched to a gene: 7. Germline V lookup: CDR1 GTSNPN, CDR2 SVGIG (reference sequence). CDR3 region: CAWSVVSGRGTEQFF. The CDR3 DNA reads TGTGCCTGGAGTGTTGTTAGCGGGAGGGGGACTGAGCAGTTCTTC.

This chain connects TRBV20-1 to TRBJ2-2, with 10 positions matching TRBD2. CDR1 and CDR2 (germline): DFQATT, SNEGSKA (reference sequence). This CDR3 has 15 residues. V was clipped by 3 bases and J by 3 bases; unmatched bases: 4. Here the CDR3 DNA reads TGCAGTGCTAGTAATCTAGCGGGAGACACCGGGGAGCTGTTTTTT. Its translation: CSASNLAGDTGELFF.

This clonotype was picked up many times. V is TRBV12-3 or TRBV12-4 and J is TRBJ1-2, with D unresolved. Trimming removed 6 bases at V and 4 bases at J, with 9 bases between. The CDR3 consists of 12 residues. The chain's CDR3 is CASSPGSYGYTF. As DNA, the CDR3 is TGTGCCAGCAGCCCCGGTAGCTATGGCTACACCTTC.